The TCR beta chain under discussion was sequenced for a study of Graves' ophthalmopathy and Graves' hyperthyroidism (dated by TCRdb to the late 2010s). At the level of the whole study: Peripheral blood was collected before any treatment was given, at the time of initial diagnosis. In total, 135 blood samples were TCR-sequenced: fewer than 50 ophthalmopathy, 75 hyperthyroidism and approximately 17 hyperthyroidism-to-ophthalmopathy patients. TCR beta repertoire signatures were used to distinguish Graves' ophthalmopathy from Graves' hyperthyroidism and to predict progression to ophthalmopathy. Following sampling, methimazole starting at 30 mg daily was administered to hyperthyroidism patients, and high-dose intravenous methylprednisolone was administered to ophthalmopathy patients. An independent validation cohort comprised 18 hyperthyroidism patients and 15 to 17 patients who later progressed from hyperthyroidism to ophthalmopathy. In five to seven hyperthyroidism patients, the T-cell repertoire of thyroid tissue was compared with the T-cell repertoire of blood. To explore V-J signatures that separate ophthalmopathy from hyperthyroidism, a discovery set of approximately 100 patients was enrolled, consisting of 40 to 45 with ophthalmopathy and around 57 with stable hyperthyroidism.

Study-wide findings and limitations: In cross-validation, the 13-signature model distinguished ophthalmopathy from stable hyperthyroidism with almost 90% sensitivity and around 81% specificity, and in the test set the corresponding values were approximately 80% and 75%. No statistical method was used to predetermine the sample size, and group allocation was not hidden from the investigators. In validation, the model predicted ophthalmopathy progression with roughly 68% sensitivity and less than 80% specificity; roughly eleven predicted patients were CT-confirmed with GO in a median of 6.5 months. Most expanded thyroid clonotypes with frequency above 0.001 were also detected in blood, suggesting blood repertoires may reflect the thyroid immune response.

Inclusive of the bounding cysteine and phenylalanine, the CDR3 is 15 residues long. Only the CDR3 DNA is retained, 45 bases long and in frame from the first base. Trimming leaves V shorter by 6 bases and J shorter by 4 bases, with the junction holding 11 bases beyond the gene matches. According to the germline V gene, CDR1 reads SNHLY and CDR2 reads FYNNEI. Patients with ophthalmopathy had moderately to severely active disease, with a Clinical Activity Score of 3 or more, a NOSPECS grade of 4 or more, and a disease duration of less than 3 months. Patients with other autoimmune diseases, uncontrolled infections, pregnancy or lactation were excluded. Clinical symptoms, serum thyroxine, TRAb, thyroid ultrasound and orbital computed tomography were used for diagnosis. Using Ficoll-Paque density gradient centrifugation, PBMCs were isolated from 10 ml of fresh peripheral blood. Total RNA was extracted with Trizol reagent and quality-checked on an Agilent 2100 Bioanalyzer.

On this clonotype itself: Its antigen specificity is not known. Within one base of it there is no much larger clone, and no base qualities were kept.

For repertoire sequencing, the TCR beta CDR3 regions were amplified from RNA transcripts. The first round was an RT-PCR using HTBI primers with the Qiagen OneStep RT-PCR kit, and this first round was followed by a second-round multiplex PCR, then size selection and purification. Libraries were sequenced on an Illumina HiSeq2000 using paired-end 100 bp reads. Per the original workflow: SOAPnuke was used to process the reads, removing any read that contained adapters or uncalled bases, had a mean Phred below 15, or lacked an exact match to the constant primer or identifier. High-quality paired reads were merged with COPE v1.2.5. Each unique nucleotide sequence was defined as a clonotype, and clonotypes were aligned to IMGT TRB V, D and J references with MiTCR v1.1. Analysis was restricted to V-J combinations with a frequency above 0.0001, which covered approximately 99% of repertoires. For each V-J combination, a TCR clonal expansion and chaos score was defined as the ratio of F50 clonal expansion to chaos observed in the TCRdist matrix. Welch's t-statistics and random forest were used to reduce features to 10 to 15 V-J combinations, which were fed into a naive Bayes classifier. Thyroid-blood repertoire similarity was quantified with the Morisita-Horn index. TCRdb reprocessed the public reads (quality trimming at Q25 with fastp, clone calling with MiXCR) and kept in-frame beta chains. Each entry is one CDR3 protein sequence, shown with its most common DNA and genes. Clone size and V and J calls follow TCRdb, not the original study. This sample has 500,000 to 800,000 distinct CDR3 sequences in its table, and roughly 41% of those were observed once. The ten largest make up 3.3% of the sample.

The sequenced sample was peripheral blood. The sequence was obtained from an adult man with Graves' ophthalmopathy. The chain is encoded by TRBV2 joined to TRBJ1-2; TRBD1 matches 7 bases in the middle. The sequenced DNA is TGTGCCAGCAGCAACACATGGACAGGACTCTATGGCTACACCTTC. The encoded protein is CASSNTWTGLYGYTF.